The 24 T cell receptor beta chains listed next were all sequenced from one sample in a study of control samples from healthy donors and cancer patients. This table comes from immunoSEQ multiplex PCR, and its TCRdb copy is limited to in-frame clones, with some not included. The repertoire holds around 84,000 clones, 70% to 85% seen once, with roughly 12% in the top ten. Sequences were obtained from PBMCs. The receptor set was obtained from a man in his fifties or sixties with head and neck cancer.

This chain connects TRBV7-8 to TRBJ2-1, with 7 bases lining up with TRBD2. The CDR3 is 13 residues long. After removal of 5 bases from V and 6 bases from J, the junction contained 4 bases not matched to a gene. Germline CDR1 reads SGHVS; CDR2 reads FQNEAQ. The CDR3 DNA reads TGTGCCAGCAGCACCCGACTAGCCAATGAGCAGTTCTTC. It yields the protein CASSTRLANEQFF. Complete variable domain (other parts from reference TRBV7-8 and TRBJ2-1): GAGVSQSPRYKVAKRGQDVALRCDPISGHVSLFWYQQALGQGPEFLTYFQNEAQLDKSGLPSDRFFAERPEGSVSTLKIQRTQQEDSAVYLCASSTRLANEQFFGPGTRLTVL.

The chain combines TRBV5-1 with TRBJ2-3; the match to TRBD1 covers 9 bases. Per the germline V gene, CDR1 is SGHRS and CDR2 is YFSETQ. This CDR3 region has 18 residues. The junction had 13 bases not matched to a gene; V was cut back by 4 bases and J by 1 base. In nucleotides, the CDR3 is TGCGCCAGCAGCAACGGCCGGACAGGGGTAGGCGGCACAGATACGCAGTATTTT. This sequence encodes CASSNGRTGVGGTDTQYF.

The chain combines TRBV23-1 with TRBJ1-6; 9 bases agree with TRBD1. TRBV23-1 is placed among ORFs of uncertain function. CDR3 length: 17 amino acids. With 1 base clipped from V and 10 bases from J, the junction kept 11 bases outside the gene matches. CDR3 DNA: TGCGCCAGCAGTCAATTCAGGACAGGGGTCGTGTACTCACCCCTCCACTTT. Its translation: CASSQFRTGVVYSPLHF.

This chain links TRBV9 with TRBJ2-2, with D tentatively TRBD1 or TRBD2 (6 bases each). Germline CDR1 and CDR2: SGDLS and YYNGEE. The CDR3 loop spans 17 amino acids. Trimming removed 0 bases from V and 7 bases from J, with 19 bases in between. CDR3 DNA: TGTGCCAGCAGCGTAGCGGAGGGGTTAACACAGGGCGGGGAGCTGTTTTTT. It yields the protein CASSVAEGLTQGGELFF.

This clone has a single count. This chain joins TRBV7-8 and TRBJ2-1, with 8 bases that match TRBD1. Germline CDR1 and CDR2: SGHVS and FQNEAQ. This CDR3 has 17 residues. Trimming at V came to 5 bases and at J to 7 bases, leaving 16 bases not matched to a gene. CDR3 protein: CASSRGLFWGTGNEQFF. CDR3 nucleotide sequence: TGTGCCAGCAGCCGGGGGCTTTTTTGGGGGACAGGTAATGAGCAGTTCTTC.

The genes are TRBV4-2 and TRBJ2-1, with a tentative D call TRBD2 (5 bases). This CDR3 has 13 residues. V shed 5 bases and J shed 3 bases, with 8 bases lying between them. Looked up from germline, CDR1 is LGHNA and CDR2 is YNFKEQ. The CDR3 is CASSVGVYNEQFF. CDR3 nucleotides: TGTGCCAGCAGCGTCGGGGTCTACAATGAGCAGTTCTTC.

The chain carries TRBV20-1 and TRBJ2-1, with D possibly matching TRBD2 (5 bases). The CDR3 loop spans 17 amino acids. V was pared by 3 bases and J by 0 bases, with 18 bases between. Germline CDR1 reads DFQATT; CDR2 reads SNEGSKA (reference sequence). For the CDR3, the DNA is TGCAGTGCTAGTCAGACGGGATGGCCCAGCTCCTACAATGAGCAGTTCTTC. It codes for CSASQTGWPSSYNEQFF.

The rearrangement links TRBV6-2 or TRBV6-3 to TRBJ1-5; no firm D call. Trimming removed 0 bases from V and 0 bases from J, with 9 bases in between. CDR1 is MNHEY and CDR2 is SVGEGT in the germline V gene. The CDR3 is 16 amino acids. CDR3 sequence (DNA): TGTGCCAGCAGTTACTCGAGCTATTATAGCAATCAGCCCCAGCATTTT. Residues: CASSYSSYYSNQPQHF.

V gene TRBV2 combines with J gene TRBJ2-5; 14 nucleotides align to TRBD2. Trimming cost V 6 bases and J 7 bases; bases outside gene matches: 7. Germline lookup yields CDR1 SNHLY and CDR2 FYNNEI. This CDR3 region has 15 residues. DNA for the CDR3: TGTGCCAGCAGGGCGACTAGCGGGAGGGGGGGGACCCAGTACTTC. Translating gives CASRATSGRGGTQYF.

This chain connects TRBV24-1 to TRBJ2-3, with D possibly called TRBD1 or TRBD2 (6 bases each). This CDR3 is 15 amino acids long. CDR1 and CDR2 (germline): KGHDR, SFDVKD. V lost 5 bases to trimming and J lost 4 bases, with 15 bases between them. The CDR3 is CATSGPPGAPDTQYF. DNA for the CDR3: TGTGCCACCAGTGGGCCACCGGGGGCACCAGATACGCAGTATTTT.

The chain couples TRBV7-9 to TRBJ1-5; TRBD1 matches 7 bases. This CDR3 has 13 amino acids. Germline trimming cut 8 bases from V and 2 bases from J; bases unmatched to any gene: 3. Germline values: CDR1 SEHNR, CDR2 FQNEAQ (reference sequence). CDR3 coding DNA: TGTGCCAGCGCAACAGGGGGCAATCAGCCCCAGCATTTT. The encoded protein is CASATGGNQPQHF.

The chain is built from TRBV28 and TRBJ1-5; D unresolved. This CDR3 is 14 amino acids long. V was cut by 1 base and J by 0 bases, with 4 bases left in between. CDR1 and CDR2 from the germline V gene are MDHEN and SYDVKM. CDR3 sequence (DNA): TGTGCCAGCAGTTTATATTCTAGCAATCAGCCCCAGCATTTT. It yields the protein CASSLYSSNQPQHF.

The J gene is TRBJ1-2, the V gene TRBV20-1, with D unclear. The CDR3 runs to 11 residues. V lost 2 bases and J lost 7, with 8 bases in between. The germline gives CDR1 DFQATT, CDR2 SNEGSKA (reference sequence). The CDR3 loop is CSARPDGGYTF. In DNA, the CDR3 is TGCAGTGCTAGACCCGACGGTGGCTACACCTTC.

The gene calls are TRBV9 and TRBJ2-7, with a possible D match to TRBD1 (5 bases). The CDR3 extends over 15 amino acids. V dropped 0 bases and J dropped 2 bases, with 12 bases sitting between them. CDR1 SGDLS and CDR2 YYNGEE come from the germline V gene. The CDR3 coding sequence is TGTGCCAGCAGCGTAGCTTCGACAGCCGCCTACGAGCAGTACTTC. Its protein is CASSVASTAAYEQYF.

Only one count was recorded for this clone. This sequence joins TRBV6-5 and TRBJ2-7, with a tentative D call TRBD1 (6 bases). Trimming removed 1 base from V and 0 bases from J, with 13 bases in between. Looked up from germline, CDR1 is MNHEY and CDR2 is SVGAGI. This CDR3 comprises 16 residues. CDR3 residues: CASSYLSTGSSYEQYF. CDR3 DNA: TGTGCCAGCAGTTACTTATCGACAGGCAGCTCCTACGAGCAGTACTTC.

The gene calls are TRBV14 and TRBJ1-1; D may be TRBD1 (5 bases). Trimming took off 2 bases at V and 1 base at J, with 8 bases between the two ends. The CDR3 runs 14 residues. Germline CDR1 SGHDN, CDR2 FVKESK. The CDR3 loop reads CASSQFTGNTEAFF. The CDR3 nucleotides read TGTGCCAGCAGCCAATTCACAGGGAACACTGAAGCTTTCTTT.

This rearrangement joins TRBV7-8 to TRBJ1-6; D remains ambiguous. Germline CDR1 reads SGHVS; CDR2 reads FQNEAQ. V shed 6 bases and J shed 7 bases, with 10 bases lying between them. The CDR3 runs 13 residues. CDR3 DNA sequence: TGTGCCAGCAGTTACAGACGGAATTCACCCCTCCACTTT. It is translated as CASSYRRNSPLHF. Based on the CDR3 plus reference TRBV7-8 and TRBJ1-6, the full variable domain is GAGVSQSPRYKVAKRGQDVALRCDPISGHVSLFWYQQALGQGPEFLTYFQNEAQLDKSGLPSDRFFAERPEGSVSTLKIQRTQQEDSAVYLCASSYRRNSPLHFGNGTRLTVT.

This sequence joins TRBV4-1 and TRBJ2-3; D assignment may be TRBD1 or TRBD2 (5 bases each). Trimming took 1 base from V and 2 from J, leaving 10 bases between them. Germline V lookup: CDR1 MGHRA, CDR2 YSYEKL. The CDR3 has 15 amino acids. The CDR3 DNA reads TGCGCCAGCAGCCAAGCCTACGGGGCCACAGATACGCAGTATTTT. It is translated as CASSQAYGATDTQYF.

The chain is built from TRBV11-3 and TRBJ2-1, with a weak D call TRBD1 (6 bases). Germline V gene sequence: CDR1 SGHNT, CDR2 YENEEA. This CDR3 spans 11 amino acids. V lost 5 bases, J lost 9 bases, and 8 bases lay in between. The CDR3 DNA is TGTGCCAGCAGCGGGGGCGGTGAGCAGTTCTTC. Translation: CASSGGGEQFF.

The chain is built from TRBV14 and TRBJ2-7; the D gene is possibly TRBD2 (5 bases). The V gene's germline CDR1 is SGHDN and CDR2 FVKESK. Trimming took 4 bases from V and 1 from J, leaving 8 bases between them. This CDR3 comprises 13 residues. The CDR3 nucleotides are TGTGCCAGCAGCCGCTCGGGATCCTACGAGCAGTACTTC. Its protein product is CASSRSGSYEQYF. Full variable domain (rest looked up from reference TRBV14 and TRBJ2-7): EAGVTQFPSHSVIEKGQTVTLRCDPISGHDNLYWYRRVMGKEIKFLLHFVKESKQDESGMPNNRFLAERTGGTYSTLKVQPAELEDSGVYFCASSRSGSYEQYFGPGTRLTVT.

V gene TRBV4-1 combines with J gene TRBJ1-1, with unresolved D. CDR1 MGHRA and CDR2 YSYEKL come from the germline V gene. This CDR3 has 14 residues. Trimming took 6 bases from V and 3 from J, leaving 14 bases between them. The CDR3 is CASRPTPDHTEAFF. CDR3 coding DNA: TGCGCCAGCAGACCAACTCCCGACCACACTGAAGCTTTCTTT.

This clone appeared a few times. The V gene is TRBV24-1, the J gene TRBJ2-3; 7 nucleotides align to TRBD2. With V trimmed by 9 bases and J by 0 bases, 5 bases remained unmatched. CDR3 length: 14 residues. Germline values: CDR1 KGHDR, CDR2 SFDVKD. Here the CDR3 DNA reads TGTGCCACCGGGAGGGGTGGGAGCACAGATACGCAGTATTTT. Translating gives CATGRGGSTDTQYF.

The chain recombines TRBV2 with TRBJ2-5; D unclear. Trimming took off 6 bases at V and 5 bases at J, with 10 bases between the two ends. Germline lookup yields CDR1 SNHLY and CDR2 FYNNEI. This CDR3 is built from 12 residues. CDR3 DNA sequence: TGTGCCAGCAGCGAAAGGGCTGAGACCCAGTACTTC. Protein: CASSERAETQYF.

This clone was observed a few times. The chain employs TRBV7-2 and TRBJ1-2; D unresolved. Trimming stripped 2 bases from V and 6 bases from J, with 10 bases between. The CDR3 sequence is 13 residues long. Germline assignment: CDR1 SGHTA and CDR2 FQGNSA. CDR3 amino acids: CASSLSHEDGYTF. In nucleotides, the CDR3 is TGTGCCAGCAGCTTATCGCATGAGGATGGCTACACCTTC.